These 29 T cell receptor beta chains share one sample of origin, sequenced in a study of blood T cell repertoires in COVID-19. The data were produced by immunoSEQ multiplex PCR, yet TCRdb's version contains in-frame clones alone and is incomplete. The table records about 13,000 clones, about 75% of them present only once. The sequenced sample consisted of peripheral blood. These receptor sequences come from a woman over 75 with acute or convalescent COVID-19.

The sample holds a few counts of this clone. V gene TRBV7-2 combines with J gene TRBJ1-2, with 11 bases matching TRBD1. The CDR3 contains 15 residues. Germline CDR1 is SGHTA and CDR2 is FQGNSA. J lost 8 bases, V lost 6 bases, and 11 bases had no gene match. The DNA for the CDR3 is TGTGCCAGCAGTATAAACCCGGGACAGGGGGTCGGCTACACCTTC. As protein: CASSINPGQGVGYTF.

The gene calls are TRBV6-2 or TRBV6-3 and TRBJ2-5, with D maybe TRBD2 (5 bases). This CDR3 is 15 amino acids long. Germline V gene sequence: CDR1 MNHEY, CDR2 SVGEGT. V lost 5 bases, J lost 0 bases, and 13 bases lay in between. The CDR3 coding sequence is TGTGCCAGCAGTCAAGGACTTACGTACCAAGAGACCCAGTACTTC. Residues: CASSQGLTYQETQYF.

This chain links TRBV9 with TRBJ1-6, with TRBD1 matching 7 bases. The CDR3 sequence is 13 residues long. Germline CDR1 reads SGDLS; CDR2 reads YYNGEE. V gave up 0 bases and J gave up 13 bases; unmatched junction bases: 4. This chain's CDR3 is CASSVALDRPLHF. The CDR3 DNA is TGTGCCAGCAGCGTAGCTCTGGACAGGCCCCTCCACTTT.

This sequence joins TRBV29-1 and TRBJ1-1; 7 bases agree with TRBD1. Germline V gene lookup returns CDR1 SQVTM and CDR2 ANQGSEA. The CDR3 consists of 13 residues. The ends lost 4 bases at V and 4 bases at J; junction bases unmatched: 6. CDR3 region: CSVGSGGTTEAFF. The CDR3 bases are TGCAGCGTTGGATCAGGGGGAACCACTGAAGCTTTCTTT.

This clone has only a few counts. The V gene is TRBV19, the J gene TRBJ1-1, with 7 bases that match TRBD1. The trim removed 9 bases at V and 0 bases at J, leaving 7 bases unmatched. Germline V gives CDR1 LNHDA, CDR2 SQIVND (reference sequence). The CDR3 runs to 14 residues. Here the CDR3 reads CASRDSHLNTEAFF. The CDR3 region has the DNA TGTGCCAGCCGGGACAGCCATCTGAACACTGAAGCTTTCTTT.

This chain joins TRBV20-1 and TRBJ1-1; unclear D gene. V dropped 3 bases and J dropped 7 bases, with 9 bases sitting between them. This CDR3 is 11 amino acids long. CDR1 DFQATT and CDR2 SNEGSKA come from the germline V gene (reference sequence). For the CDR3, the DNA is TGCAGTGCTAGTTCTTCAGGTGAAGCTTTCTTT. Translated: CSASSSGEAFF.

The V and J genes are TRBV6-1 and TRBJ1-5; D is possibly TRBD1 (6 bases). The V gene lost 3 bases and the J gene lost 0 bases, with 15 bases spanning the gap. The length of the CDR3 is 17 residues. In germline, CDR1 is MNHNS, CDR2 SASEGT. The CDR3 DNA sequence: TGTGCCAGCAGTGAGCCGCGTGGGGGCTATAGCAATCAGCCCCAGCATTTT. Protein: CASSEPRGGYSNQPQHF.

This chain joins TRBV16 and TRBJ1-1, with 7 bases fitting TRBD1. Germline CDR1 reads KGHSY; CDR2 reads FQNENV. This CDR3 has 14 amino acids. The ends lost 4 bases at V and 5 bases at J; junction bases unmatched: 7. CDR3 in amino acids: CASSLGQARTEAFF. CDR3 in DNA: TGTGCCAGCAGCCTAGGACAGGCTAGGACTGAAGCTTTCTTT.

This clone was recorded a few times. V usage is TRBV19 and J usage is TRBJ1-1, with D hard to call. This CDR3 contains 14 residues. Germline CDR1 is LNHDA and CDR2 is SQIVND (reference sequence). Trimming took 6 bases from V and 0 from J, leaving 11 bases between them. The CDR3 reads CASSLQLMNTEAFF. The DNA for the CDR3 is TGTGCCAGTAGCCTACAGCTTATGAACACTGAAGCTTTCTTT.

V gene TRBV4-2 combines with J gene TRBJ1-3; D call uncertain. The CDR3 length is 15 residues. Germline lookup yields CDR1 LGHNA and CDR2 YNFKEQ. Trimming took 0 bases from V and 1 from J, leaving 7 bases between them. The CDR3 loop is CASSQDDNSGNTIYF. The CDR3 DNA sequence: TGTGCCAGCAGCCAAGATGACAATTCTGGAAACACCATATATTTT.

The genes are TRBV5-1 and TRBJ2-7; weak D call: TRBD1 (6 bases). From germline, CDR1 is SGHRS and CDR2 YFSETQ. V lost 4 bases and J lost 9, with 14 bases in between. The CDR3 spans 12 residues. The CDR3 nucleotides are TGCGCCAGCAGCCCCCTTCCAGGGGTGCAGTACTTC. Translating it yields CASSPLPGVQYF.

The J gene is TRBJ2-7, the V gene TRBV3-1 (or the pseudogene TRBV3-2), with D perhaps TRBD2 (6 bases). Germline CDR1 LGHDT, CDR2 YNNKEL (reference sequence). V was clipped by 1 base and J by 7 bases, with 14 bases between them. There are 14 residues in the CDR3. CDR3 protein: CASSQVGGVGEQYF. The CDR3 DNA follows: TGTGCCAGCAGCCAAGTAGGAGGGGTTGGGGAGCAGTACTTC.

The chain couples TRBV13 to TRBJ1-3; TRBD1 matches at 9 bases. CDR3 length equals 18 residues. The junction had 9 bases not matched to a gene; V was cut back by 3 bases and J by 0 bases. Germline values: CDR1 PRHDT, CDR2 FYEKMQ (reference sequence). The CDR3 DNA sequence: TGTGCCAGCAGCTTCGAGGGACAGGGCCTTCGCTCTGGAAACACCATATATTTT. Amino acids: CASSFEGQGLRSGNTIYF.

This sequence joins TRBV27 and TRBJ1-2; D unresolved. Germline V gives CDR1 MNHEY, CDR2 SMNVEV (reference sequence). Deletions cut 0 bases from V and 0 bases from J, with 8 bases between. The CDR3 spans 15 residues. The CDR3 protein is CASSLSGLANYGYTF. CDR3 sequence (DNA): TGTGCCAGCAGTTTATCTGGCCTAGCTAACTATGGCTACACCTTC.

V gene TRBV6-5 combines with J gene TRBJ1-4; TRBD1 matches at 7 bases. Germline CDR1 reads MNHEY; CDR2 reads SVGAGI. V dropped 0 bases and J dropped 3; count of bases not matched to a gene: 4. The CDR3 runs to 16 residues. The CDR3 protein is CASSYSNRGSNEKLFF. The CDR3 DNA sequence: TGTGCCAGCAGTTACTCAAACAGGGGCTCTAATGAAAAACTGTTTTTT.

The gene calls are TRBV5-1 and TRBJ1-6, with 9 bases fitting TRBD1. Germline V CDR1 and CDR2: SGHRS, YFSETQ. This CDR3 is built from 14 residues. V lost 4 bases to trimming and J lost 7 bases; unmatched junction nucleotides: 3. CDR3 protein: CASSPGTGNSPLHF. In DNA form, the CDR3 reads TGCGCCAGCAGCCCCGGGACAGGGAATTCACCCCTCCACTTT.

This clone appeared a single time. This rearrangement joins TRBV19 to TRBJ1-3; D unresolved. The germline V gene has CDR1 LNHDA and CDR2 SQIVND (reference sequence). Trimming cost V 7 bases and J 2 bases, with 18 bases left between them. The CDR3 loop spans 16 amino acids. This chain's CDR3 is CASTNARMFTGNTIYF. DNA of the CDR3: TGTGCCAGTACCAATGCGCGGATGTTTACTGGAAACACCATATATTTT.

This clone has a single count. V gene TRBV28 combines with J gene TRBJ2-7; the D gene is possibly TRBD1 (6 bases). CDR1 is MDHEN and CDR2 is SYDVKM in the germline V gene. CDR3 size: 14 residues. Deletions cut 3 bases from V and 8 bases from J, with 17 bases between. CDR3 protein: CASSFLSGDAKQYF. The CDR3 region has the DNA TGTGCCAGCAGTTTTCTTTCAGGGGACGCTAAGCAGTACTTC.

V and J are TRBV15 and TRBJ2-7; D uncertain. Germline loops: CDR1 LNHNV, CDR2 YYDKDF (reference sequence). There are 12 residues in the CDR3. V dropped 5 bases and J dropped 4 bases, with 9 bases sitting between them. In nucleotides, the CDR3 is TGTGCCACCAGCTCTGGGCCGTACGAGCAGTACTTC. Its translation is CATSSGPYEQYF.

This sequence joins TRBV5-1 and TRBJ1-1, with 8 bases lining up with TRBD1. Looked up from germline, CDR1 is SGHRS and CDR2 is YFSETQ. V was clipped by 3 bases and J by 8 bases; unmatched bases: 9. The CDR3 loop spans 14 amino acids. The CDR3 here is CASSWVTGVMEAFF. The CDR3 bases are TGCGCCAGCAGCTGGGTGACAGGGGTGATGGAAGCTTTCTTT.

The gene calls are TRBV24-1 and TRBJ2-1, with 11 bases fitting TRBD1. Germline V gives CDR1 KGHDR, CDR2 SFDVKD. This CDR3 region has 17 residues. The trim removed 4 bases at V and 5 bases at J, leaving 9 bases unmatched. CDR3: CATSESPGTGGNNEQFF. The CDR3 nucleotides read TGTGCCACCAGTGAGAGCCCCGGGACAGGGGGAAACAATGAGCAGTTCTTC.

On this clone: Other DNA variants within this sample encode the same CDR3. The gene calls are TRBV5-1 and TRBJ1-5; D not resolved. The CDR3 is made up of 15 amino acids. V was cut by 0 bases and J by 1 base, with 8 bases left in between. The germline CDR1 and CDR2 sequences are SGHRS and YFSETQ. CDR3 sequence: CASSLAGGSNQPQHF. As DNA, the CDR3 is TGCGCCAGCAGCTTGGCAGGTGGCAGCAATCAGCCCCAGCATTTT.

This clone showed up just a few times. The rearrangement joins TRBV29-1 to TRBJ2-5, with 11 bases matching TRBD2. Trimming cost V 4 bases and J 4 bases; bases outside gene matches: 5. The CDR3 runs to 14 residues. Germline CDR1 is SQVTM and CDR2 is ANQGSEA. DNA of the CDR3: TGCAGCGTTGCTAAGCTAGCGGGGGGAGAGACCCAGTACTTC. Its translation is CSVAKLAGGETQYF.

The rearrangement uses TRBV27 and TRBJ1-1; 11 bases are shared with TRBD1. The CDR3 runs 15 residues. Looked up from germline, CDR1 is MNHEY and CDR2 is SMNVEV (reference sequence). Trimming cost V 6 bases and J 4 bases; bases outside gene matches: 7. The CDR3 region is CASSLAGQGGTEAFF. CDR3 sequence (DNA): TGTGCCAGCAGCTTAGCGGGACAGGGGGGCACTGAAGCTTTCTTT.

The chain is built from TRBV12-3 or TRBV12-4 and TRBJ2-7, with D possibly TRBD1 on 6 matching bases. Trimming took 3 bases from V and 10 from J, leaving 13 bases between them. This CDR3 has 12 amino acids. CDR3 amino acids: CASSLGAGSQYF. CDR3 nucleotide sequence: TGTGCCAGCAGTTTGGGGGCAGGGAGCCAGTACTTC.

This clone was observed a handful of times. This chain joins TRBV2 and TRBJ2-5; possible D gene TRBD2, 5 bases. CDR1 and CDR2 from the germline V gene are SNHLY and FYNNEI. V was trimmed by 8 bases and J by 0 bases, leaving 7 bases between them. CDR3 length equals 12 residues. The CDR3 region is CASRENQETQYF. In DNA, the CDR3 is TGTGCCAGCCGGGAAAACCAAGAGACCCAGTACTTC.

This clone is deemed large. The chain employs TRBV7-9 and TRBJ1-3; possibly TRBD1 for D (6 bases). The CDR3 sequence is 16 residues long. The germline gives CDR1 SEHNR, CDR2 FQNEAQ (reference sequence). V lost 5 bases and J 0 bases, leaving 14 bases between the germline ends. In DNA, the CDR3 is TGTGCCAGCAGCCCCAAAGGGGGTAGCTCTGGAAACACCATATATTTT. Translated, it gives CASSPKGGSSGNTIYF.

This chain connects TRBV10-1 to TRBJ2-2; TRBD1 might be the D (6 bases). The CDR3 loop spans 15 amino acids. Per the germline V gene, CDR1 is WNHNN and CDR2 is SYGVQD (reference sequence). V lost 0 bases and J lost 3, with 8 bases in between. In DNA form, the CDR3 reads TGCGCCAGCAGTGAGTCCAGGGGAGACACCGGGGAGCTGTTTTTT. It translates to CASSESRGDTGELFF.

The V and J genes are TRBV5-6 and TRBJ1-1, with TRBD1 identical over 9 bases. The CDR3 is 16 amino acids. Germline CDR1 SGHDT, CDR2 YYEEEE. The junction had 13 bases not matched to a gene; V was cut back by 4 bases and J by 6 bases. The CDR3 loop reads CASSPKGTGQGAEAFF. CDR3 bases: TGTGCCAGCAGCCCCAAGGGGACAGGGCAGGGCGCTGAAGCTTTCTTT.